This T cell receptor (beta chain) was recorded in a study of OX40 agonist ivuxolimab in advanced cancers. Regarding the study as a whole: It was not determined which antigens were specifically recognized by the peripheral T cells that had undergone clonal expansion.

The count of this clone is one. Antigen unknown. Trimming took off 7 bases at V and 0 bases at J, with 18 bases between the two ends. CDR1 SGHRS and CDR2 YFSETQ come from the germline V gene. This CDR3 region has 16 residues. Method: immunoSEQ multiplex PCR; TCRdb's copy keeps in-frame clones and lacks some. Of tens of thousands of clones in the sample, approximately 90% were seen once. The V and J genes are TRBV5-1 and TRBJ2-3; TRBD2 might be the D (5 bases). Sequencing was performed on CD4+ or CD8+ T cells sorted from blood, taken in a trial of the OX40 agonist ivuxolimab. The TCR originated in an adult with an advanced solid tumor such as melanoma, head and neck, liver or kidney cancer. Written as DNA, the CDR3 is TGCGCCAGCGCTATCGCGGGCAGCACTAGCACAGATACGCAGTATTTT. It encodes CASAIAGSTSTDTQYF.